One and the same sample provided the 27 T cell receptor beta chains below, sequenced in a study of beta chain features in type 1 diabetes. Investigators reverse transcribed all isolated RNA, so they sequenced expressed TCRB transcripts. Profiled with immunoSEQ multiplex PCR; TCRdb holds only in-frame clones, not every one. The sample carries roughly 730,000 clones, under 15% recorded once. No antigen has been assigned to these receptors. Points from the study as a whole: Shorter TCRB CDR3s, moderately but significantly so, were found in Type 1 diabetes patients in all four CD4+ subsets.

Sample: naive CD4+ T cells from blood. These TCRs come from a man aged 18 to 30 with type 1 diabetes.

The V and J genes are TRBV7-9 and TRBJ1-2; no clear D gene. The CDR3 is 15 amino acids. Trimming cost V 5 bases and J 6 bases, with 19 bases left between them. Germline V gene sequence: CDR1 SEHNR, CDR2 FQNEAQ (reference sequence). DNA of the CDR3: TGTGCCAGCAGCACCCCCATCGGGAGCTCCGATGGCTACACCTTC. Translated: CASSTPIGSSDGYTF.

The sample holds a few counts of this clone. The rearrangement links TRBV10-3 to TRBJ1-2; possibly TRBD1 for D (5 bases). The CDR3 contains 13 residues. Trimming removed 4 bases at V and 7 bases at J, with 13 bases between. Germline V gene sequence: CDR1 ENHRY, CDR2 SYGVKD. The CDR3 spells CAISVDSSGGYTF. The CDR3 nucleotides read TGTGCCATCAGTGTCGACAGTTCGGGTGGCTACACCTTC.

This clone was picked up a small number of times. The rearrangement links TRBV30 to TRBJ2-2; D is unresolved. The V gene's germline CDR1 is GTSNPN and CDR2 SVGIG (reference sequence). V was shortened by 0 bases and J by 5 bases, with 13 bases between the two germline ends. The CDR3 is made up of 15 amino acids. CDR3 in DNA: TGTGCCTGGAGTGTACGCTTTCTTGGGACCGGGGAGCTGTTTTTT. Residues: CAWSVRFLGTGELFF. Full variable domain (remainder filled in from reference TRBV30 and TRBJ2-2): SQTIHQWPATLVQPVGSPLSLECTVEGTSNPNLYWYRQAAGRGLQLLFYSVGIGQISSEVPQNLSASRPQDRQFILSSKKLLLSDSGFYLCAWSVRFLGTGELFFGEGSRLTVL.

This clone was recorded a few times. The J gene is TRBJ2-3, the V gene TRBV6-5, with D perhaps matching TRBD1 (5 bases). Germline-derived CDR1 and CDR2 are MNHEY and SVGAGI. V lost 8 bases to trimming and J lost 4 bases, with 16 bases between them. The CDR3 loop spans 14 amino acids. The CDR3 DNA reads TGTGCCAGCTCTTTAGGGGTAATCGCAGATACGCAGTATTTT. Translation gives CASSLGVIADTQYF.

This clone was observed once. The identical CDR3 is also encoded by other nucleotide sequences in the sample. The J gene is TRBJ2-5, the V gene TRBV28; D remains unclear. The CDR3 is 13 residues long. V dropped 5 bases and J dropped 3 bases, with 10 bases sitting between them. Germline CDR1 is MDHEN and CDR2 is SYDVKM. For the CDR3, the DNA is TGTGCCAGCAGTCCCGGACGGGAAGAGACCCAGTACTTC. It encodes CASSPGREETQYF.

The rearrangement links TRBV18 to TRBJ2-1; D possibly corresponds to TRBD2 (6 bases). The CDR3 length is 14 residues. Germline CDR1 and CDR2: KGHSH and LQKENI. Trimming cost V 3 bases and J 9 bases, with 15 bases left between them. The CDR3 bases are TGTGCCAGCTCACCTCTCGAACTAGCCGGTGAGCAGTTCTTC. It yields the protein CASSPLELAGEQFF.

The table lists this clone with a few counts. The chain uses TRBV6-6 and TRBJ2-7; D is unclear. Per the germline V gene, CDR1 is MNHNY and CDR2 is SVGAGI (reference sequence). The CDR3 extends over 12 amino acids. The V end lost 0 bases, the J end lost 4 bases, and 4 bases lay between the germline ends. CDR3 DNA sequence: TGTGCCAGCAGTTACTCCCAATACGAGCAGTACTTC. This translates into CASSYSQYEQYF.

This clone was counted between two and nine times. The V gene is TRBV6-5, the J gene TRBJ2-3; TRBD1 or TRBD2 may be the D gene (5 bases each). The germline CDR1 and CDR2 sequences are MNHEY and SVGAGI. This CDR3 has 13 amino acids. The ends were cut back, 0 bases at V and 4 bases at J, with 5 bases in the middle. This CDR3 reads CASSYSGADTQYF. CDR3 coding DNA: TGTGCCAGCAGTTACTCGGGGGCAGATACGCAGTATTTT.

The chain has TRBV6-5 and TRBJ2-3; 10 bases are a match to TRBD2. Unmatched junction bases numbered 5, after V lost 6 bases and J lost 5 bases. The germline V gene encodes CDR1 MNHEY and CDR2 SVGAGI. The CDR3 spans 14 residues. The CDR3 nucleotides are TGTGCCAGCAGGCTAGCGGGGGCCGGAGATACGCAGTATTTT. Its protein is CASRLAGAGDTQYF.

This clone came up a few times. The chain recombines TRBV2 with TRBJ2-5; possible D gene TRBD2, 5 bases. V gave up 6 bases and J gave up 4 bases, with 9 bases separating them. The CDR3 length is 12 residues. The germline V gene encodes CDR1 SNHLY and CDR2 FYNNEI. CDR3 region: CASRRERETQYF. The CDR3 DNA reads TGTGCCAGCAGGAGGGAGCGAGAGACCCAGTACTTC.

This clone was counted a few times. The V call is TRBV13, the J call TRBJ1-1, with 8 bases fitting TRBD1. The CDR3 runs to 14 residues. CDR1 is PRHDT, CDR2 FYEKMQ, per germline (reference sequence). The V segment lost 5 bases and the J segment 0 bases; nucleotides outside the gene matches: 2. DNA for the CDR3: TGTGCCAGCAGCGCGACAGGGGTGAACACTGAAGCTTTCTTT. The encoded protein is CASSATGVNTEAFF.

The chain has TRBV7-9 and TRBJ2-3; 8 nucleotides match TRBD2. Germline CDR1 is SEHNR and CDR2 is FQNEAQ (reference sequence). Trimming took 7 bases from V and 4 from J; bases not matched to a gene: 13. The CDR3 sequence is 16 residues long. CDR3 sequence: CASTLDRLAHPDTQYF. The DNA for the CDR3 is TGTGCCAGCACCCTAGATCGACTAGCGCACCCAGATACGCAGTATTTT. The full variable domain, completed using reference TRBV7-9 and TRBJ2-3, is DTGVSQNPRHKITKRGQNVTFRCDPISEHNRLYWYRQTLGQGPEFLTYFQNEAQLEKSRLLSDRFSAERPKGSFSTLEIQRTEQGDSAMYLCASTLDRLAHPDTQYFGPGTRLTVL.

In its sample, this clone was seen a few times. The V and J genes are TRBV7-9 and TRBJ1-2, with 7 nucleotides matching TRBD1. CDR1 SEHNR and CDR2 FQNEAQ come from the germline V gene (reference sequence). This CDR3 has 14 residues. Losses at the gene ends were 4 bases for V and 2 bases for J; bases not matched to a gene: 4. CDR3 region: CASSYSDRNYGYTF. The CDR3 DNA is TGTGCCAGCAGCTACTCGGACAGGAACTATGGCTACACCTTC. Full variable domain (missing parts from reference TRBV7-9 and TRBJ1-2): DTGVSQNPRHKITKRGQNVTFRCDPISEHNRLYWYRQTLGQGPEFLTYFQNEAQLEKSRLLSDRFSAERPKGSFSTLEIQRTEQGDSAMYLCASSYSDRNYGYTFGSGTRLTVV.

The chain has TRBV30 and TRBJ2-5, with D perhaps matching TRBD1 or TRBD2 (5 bases each). Germline CDR1 GTSNPN, CDR2 SVGIG (reference sequence). This CDR3 has 11 residues. The V end was cut by 8 bases, the J end by 4 bases, with 11 bases between. The CDR3 is CAEGLGETQYF. For the CDR3, the DNA is TGTGCCGAGGGGCTAGGAGAGACCCAGTACTTC.

This clone was picked up a small number of times. The chain recombines TRBV19 with TRBJ1-1; 10 bases map to TRBD1. The CDR3 has 15 residues. The junction had 10 bases not matched to a gene; V was cut back by 8 bases and J by 4 bases. CDR1 and CDR2 (germline): LNHDA, SQIVND (reference sequence). The chain's CDR3 is CASRDRGPELTEAFF. The CDR3 DNA follows: TGTGCCAGTCGGGACAGGGGCCCTGAACTCACTGAAGCTTTCTTT.

This clone has more than one count but fewer than ten. The chain combines TRBV5-1 with TRBJ2-2; 7 nucleotides align to TRBD1. Trimming took 4 bases from V and 4 from J; bases not matched to a gene: 4. Looked up from germline, CDR1 is SGHRS and CDR2 is YFSETQ. The CDR3 consists of 14 residues. In nucleotides, the CDR3 is TGCGCCAGCAGCCAGACAGGGTCCACCGGGGAGCTGTTTTTT. It translates to CASSQTGSTGELFF. Looking up the rest from reference TRBV5-1 and TRBJ2-2 gives the full variable domain: KAGVTQTPRYLIKTRGQQVTLSCSPISGHRSVSWYQQTPGQGLQFLFEYFSETQRNKGNFPGRFSGRQFSNSRSEMNVSTLELGDSALYLCASSQTGSTGELFFGEGSRLTVL.

This sequence joins TRBV25-1 and TRBJ2-3; TRBD2 agrees at 8 bases. The CDR3 contains 16 residues. The V segment lost 3 bases and the J segment 1 base; nucleotides outside the gene matches: 6. The V gene's germline CDR1 is MGHDK and CDR2 SYGVNS. CDR3 loop: CASSERAGGRTDTQYF. DNA for the CDR3: TGTGCCAGCAGTGAGAGGGCGGGGGGCCGCACAGATACGCAGTATTTT.

This clone was observed a handful of times. The V call is TRBV2, the J call TRBJ2-2, with D perhaps being TRBD1 or TRBD2 (5 bases each). There are 15 residues in the CDR3. Germline V gene lookup returns CDR1 SNHLY and CDR2 FYNNEI. The V and J ends lost 4 bases and 1 base respectively, with 10 bases between them. The CDR3 DNA reads TGTGCCAGCAGTGTTTGGGACCAGAACACCGGGGAGCTGTTTTTT. It is translated as CASSVWDQNTGELFF.

The J gene is TRBJ1-1, the V gene TRBV29-1; tentative D call: TRBD1 (5 bases). Trimming left V 5 bases short and J 4 bases short, with 14 bases between. The CDR3 is 13 amino acids. Germline V gives CDR1 SQVTM, CDR2 ANQGSEA. For the CDR3, the DNA is TGCAGCGTTCCCTCGCAGGGAGCCACTGAAGCTTTCTTT. It is translated as CSVPSQGATEAFF.

The chain uses TRBV27 and TRBJ2-5; 10 bases line up with TRBD2. CDR3 length: 14 residues. Losses at the gene ends were 4 bases for V and 5 bases for J; bases not matched to a gene: 4. Germline values: CDR1 MNHEY, CDR2 SMNVEV (reference sequence). The CDR3 loop is CASSSGTSVETQYF. In DNA form, the CDR3 reads TGTGCCAGCAGTTCCGGGACTAGCGTTGAGACCCAGTACTTC.

The V call is TRBV10-3, the J call TRBJ1-2, with D possibly matching TRBD1 (6 bases). The CDR3 consists of 15 residues. Germline assignment: CDR1 ENHRY and CDR2 SYGVKD. Trimming pared 4 bases from V and 0 bases from J, leaving 12 bases between. CDR3 bases: TGTGCCATCAGTGCCCAGACAGGCCCTAACTATGGCTACACCTTC. Translation gives CAISAQTGPNYGYTF.

This rearrangement joins TRBV30 to TRBJ2-1, with TRBD2 identical over 7 bases. The J segment lost 10 bases and the V segment lost 6 bases, leaving 9 bases of the junction unmatched. Looked up from germline, CDR1 is GTSNPN and CDR2 is SVGIG (reference sequence). The CDR3 has 12 residues. The CDR3 DNA reads TGTGCCTGCCACATGCCTAGCGGAGAGCAGTTCTTC. Amino acids: CACHMPSGEQFF.

This chain connects TRBV7-2 to TRBJ2-7, with a tentative D call TRBD1 (6 bases). The germline V gene encodes CDR1 SGHTA and CDR2 FQGNSA. Deletions cut 4 bases from V and 4 bases from J, with 11 bases between. CDR3 size: 13 residues. The CDR3 loop reads CASSSAGTYEQYF. CDR3 DNA sequence: TGTGCCAGCAGCTCCGCCGGGACATACGAGCAGTACTTC.

The chain links TRBV6-1 to TRBJ1-5, with a possible D match to TRBD1 (5 bases). V dropped 2 bases and J dropped 2 bases, with 7 bases sitting between them. The CDR3 covers 14 residues. Germline assignment: CDR1 MNHNS and CDR2 SASEGT. CDR3 sequence (DNA): TGTGCCAGCAGTGAATGGGGGGGCAATCAGCCCCAGCATTTT. This sequence encodes CASSEWGGNQPQHF.

The chain carries TRBV18 and TRBJ2-1; 9 nucleotides match TRBD1. V lost 3 bases and J lost 9; bases outside the gene matches: 6. The germline gives CDR1 KGHSH, CDR2 LQKENI. There are 14 residues in the CDR3. CDR3 nucleotides: TGTGCCAGCTCACCGATACAGGGGGCAGGTGAGCAGTTCTTC. This sequence encodes CASSPIQGAGEQFF. The full variable domain, rest sourced from reference TRBV18 and TRBJ2-1, is NAGVMQNPRHLVRRRGQEARLRCSPMKGHSHVYWYRQLPEEGLKFMVYLQKENIIDESGMPKERFSAEFPKEGPSILRIQQVVRGDSAAYFCASSPIQGAGEQFFGPGTRLTVL.

The rearrangement joins TRBV5-1 to TRBJ2-3; D may be TRBD1 (5 bases). This CDR3 comprises 15 residues. Trimming pared 1 base from V and 0 bases from J, leaving 9 bases between. CDR1 is SGHRS and CDR2 is YFSETQ in the germline V gene. Here the CDR3 reads CASSLTAGSTDTQYF. The CDR3 DNA follows: TGCGCCAGCAGCTTGACGGCAGGGAGCACAGATACGCAGTATTTT.

A few counts support this clone. The rearrangement uses TRBV10-3 and TRBJ2-1, with D possibly matching TRBD2 (5 bases). V was clipped by 7 bases and J by 7 bases, with 14 bases between them. CDR3 length: 13 amino acids. Looked up from germline, CDR1 is ENHRY and CDR2 is SYGVKD. CDR3 amino acids: CAITDSPGNEQFF. CDR3 DNA sequence: TGTGCCATCACTGATTCCCCGGGAAATGAGCAGTTCTTC.